This T cell receptor (beta chain) was captured in a study of cytomegalovirus exposure and HLA in healthy donors. Notes on the study in general: In a later analysis, TCR beta V- and J-gene trimming was associated with a missense DCLRE1C variant. The authors considered a cluster of highly shared sequence variants likely to be a sequencing artifact.

Looked up from germline, CDR1 is KGHSH and CDR2 is LQKENI. This CDR3 has 16 residues. The ends were cut back, 4 bases at V and 1 base at J, with 14 bases in the middle. A multiplex PCR was run with 60 Vbeta primers and 13 Jbeta primers. Using immunoSEQ multiplex PCR, the repertoire was profiled, and TCRdb retains in-frame clones only, with some absent. The sample yields 180,000 or so clones, 82% seen once. Note on this clone: As yet, its antigen is unknown.

This clonotype was obtained from a man aged 40-49 years in good health and CMV-seronegative. Source material: PBMCs. This chain connects TRBV18 to TRBJ1-3; TRBD1 is a possible D gene (6 bases). The CDR3 DNA is TGTGCCAGCTCACTTGCCCCGACAGGATCTGGAAACACCATATATTTT. As protein: CASSLAPTGSGNTIYF.